One and the same sample provided the 8 T cell receptor beta chains below, sequenced in a study of cytotoxic CD8 clonotypes in ibrutinib-treated CLL. Using immunoSEQ multiplex PCR, the repertoire was profiled, and TCRdb retains in-frame clones only, with some absent. The top ten clones hold more than 6.5% of a sample with around 26,000 clones, roughly 85% of them seen once. The sequencing used PBMCs, collected after 24 months of ibrutinib treatment. The source of these receptors is a human donor with chronic lymphocytic leukemia.

The rearrangement joins TRBV5-4 to TRBJ2-3; 12 bases agree with TRBD1. The germline V gene has CDR1 SGHNT and CDR2 YYREEE (reference sequence). CDR3 length equals 16 residues. After removal of 6 bases from V and 3 bases from J, the junction contained 8 bases not matched to a gene. For the CDR3, the DNA is TGTGCCAGCACCCCTAAGGGACAGGGGGCAACAGATACGCAGTATTTT. Amino acid sequence: CASTPKGQGATDTQYF. The complete variable domain, with remaining parts taken from reference TRBV5-4 and TRBJ2-3, reads ETGVTQSPTHLIKTRGQQVTLRCSSQSGHNTVSWYQQALGQGPQFIFQYYREEENGRGNFPPRFSGLQFPNYSSELNVNALELDDSALYLCASTPKGQGATDTQYFGPGTRLTVL.

The V call is TRBV25-1, the J call TRBJ2-1, with D unclear. The CDR3 covers 14 residues. Trimming removed 1 base from V and 6 bases from J, with 10 bases in between. The germline CDR1 and CDR2 sequences are MGHDK and SYGVNS. The CDR3, as DNA: TGTGCCAGCAGTGAATCGCCTTACGGCAATGAGCAGTTCTTC. Protein product: CASSESPYGNEQFF.

The chain is built from TRBV5-4 and TRBJ2-2; no clear D. V lost 0 bases and J lost 4, with 4 bases in between. The CDR3 is made up of 13 amino acids. Germline-derived CDR1 and CDR2 are SGHNT and YYREEE (reference sequence). CDR3 loop: CASSLDPTGELFF. The CDR3 DNA follows: TGTGCCAGCAGCTTGGATCCCACCGGGGAGCTGTTTTTT.

The rearrangement uses TRBV6-6 and TRBJ1-2, with D uncertain. The CDR3 totals 14 residues. V shed 4 bases and J shed 6 bases, with 15 bases lying between them. Germline V gene data show CDR1 as MNHNY and CDR2 as SVGAGI (reference sequence). The DNA of the CDR3 is TGTGCCAGCAGTTTGCAGGTCAGATCGGATGGCTACACCTTC. Protein product: CASSLQVRSDGYTF.

CDR3 region: CASTTGLVETQYF. The CDR3 bases are TGTGCCAGCACCACGGGACTAGTGGAGACCCAGTACTTC. The V gene is TRBV5-8, the J gene TRBJ2-5; 8 nucleotides agree with TRBD2. Germline CDR1 reads SGHTS; CDR2 reads YDEGEE. V dropped 6 bases and J dropped 5; count of bases not matched to a gene: 6. The CDR3 is 13 residues long. The variable domain in full, with the rest retrieved from reference TRBV5-8 and TRBJ2-5, is EAGVTQSPTHLIKTRGQQATLRCSPISGHTSVYWYQQALGLGLQFLLWYDEGEERNRGNFPPRFSGRQFPNYSSELNVNALELEDSALYLCASTTGLVETQYFGPGTRLLVL.

The chain links TRBV7-6 to TRBJ2-7; the match to TRBD1 covers 7 bases. The CDR3 contains 16 residues. From germline, CDR1 is SGHVS and CDR2 FNYEAQ. Trimming removed 5 bases from V and 2 bases from J; junction bases left unmatched: 12. The CDR3 DNA follows: TGTGCCAGCAGCCCAGCGGCAGGGGGATTACCCTACGAGCAGTACTTC. Protein: CASSPAAGGLPYEQYF. The variable domain in full, with the rest retrieved from reference TRBV7-6 and TRBJ2-7, is GAGVSQSPRYKVTKRGQDVALRCDPISGHVSLYWYRQALGQGPEFLTYFNYEAQQDKSGLPNDRFSAERPEGSISTLTIQRTEQRDSAMYRCASSPAAGGLPYEQYFGPGTRLTVT.

The CDR3 nucleotides are TGCGCCAGCAGCTTGGGGCTGTTGAACACTGAAGCTTTCTTT. This sequence encodes CASSLGLLNTEAFF. This chain links TRBV5-1 with TRBJ1-1, with no clear D. Per germline, CDR1 SGHRS and CDR2 YFSETQ. This CDR3 is built from 14 residues. The V end was cut by 0 bases, the J end by 0 bases, with 6 bases between.

This clone was detected only a few times. The J gene is TRBJ2-1, the V gene TRBV5-1; D is perhaps TRBD2 (6 bases). CDR1 SGHRS and CDR2 YFSETQ come from the germline V gene. The V and J ends lost 0 bases and 5 bases respectively, with 12 bases between them. The CDR3 consists of 15 residues. CDR3 loop: CASSLAGVANNEQFF. The DNA for the CDR3 is TGCGCCAGCAGCTTGGCGGGGGTGGCGAACAATGAGCAGTTCTTC.